This T cell receptor beta chain was identified in a study of T cells in Graves' hyperthyroidism and ophthalmopathy. TCR beta CDR3 regions were amplified from RNA. Primed by the HTBI set, a first-round RT-PCR was run on the TCR CDR3. MiXCR, run by TCRdb on the multiplex PCR reads, gives a single entry per CDR3 protein. Counted here are around 800,000 distinct CDR3 sequences, over 35% occurring once; the ten biggest clones make up approximately 8.7%. With 3 bases clipped from V and 5 bases from J, the junction kept 9 bases outside the gene matches. CDR1 and CDR2 (germline): SGHDT, YYEEEE. CDR3 size: 16 residues.

The V and J genes are TRBV5-6 and TRBJ2-2; TRBD2 aligns across 8 bases. The clonotype originates from a man younger than 35 with Graves' hyperthyroidism. The specimen was blood. The CDR3 protein is CASSWSPGLDTGELFF. The CDR3, as DNA: TGTGCCAGCAGCTGGAGTCCGGGACTAGATACCGGGGAGCTGTTTTTT.